A selection of T cell receptor beta chains follows, all from one sample in a study of cytotoxic CD8 clonotypes in ibrutinib-treated CLL. Some clones are missing from TCRdb's copy, which holds only in-frame ones; the method was immunoSEQ multiplex PCR. This table holds about 40,000 clones, roughly three quarters found once. The sample was PBMCs, taken at disease progression, from a patient treated with ibrutinib. All receptors derive from a human donor with chronic lymphocytic leukemia. Each CDR3 is given with its conserved first and last residue. D genes are given only for firm matches. Clone size is shown for a subset of rows, as once, few, many or a class of expanded clone.

V	J	D	size	CDR3	DNA
TRBV18	TRBJ1-1	.	.	CASSPNTPGRASVGFNTEAFF	TGTGCCAGCTCACCAAACACCCCCGGACGGGCGTCAGTCGGATTTAACACTGAAGCTTTCTTT
TRBV10-3	TRBJ2-7	TRBD1	few	CAGGTGIHEQYF	TGTGCCGGCGGGACAGGCATCCACGAGCAGTACTTC
TRBV11-1	TRBJ2-3	.	.	CASSLATPRGTDTQYF	TGTGCCAGCAGCTTAGCGACCCCCCGGGGGACAGATACGCAGTATTTT
TRBV7-8	TRBJ2-3	.	.	CASSLEVGVLAPSTDTQYF	TGTGCCAGCAGCTTAGAGGTCGGTGTTCTAGCGCCCAGCACAGATACGCAGTATTTT
TRBV6-5	TRBJ2-2	.	.	CASSYSKFSGELFF	TGTGCCAGCAGTTACTCTAAATTCTCCGGGGAGCTGTTTTTT
TRBV10-1	TRBJ2-6	.	.	CASSESGASGANVLTF	TGCGCCAGCAGTGAGTCGGGGGCCTCTGGGGCCAACGTCCTGACTTTC
TRBV5-4	TRBJ2-7	TRBD2	.	CASSGPGTTYEQYF	TGTGCCAGCAGCGGACCCGGGACTACTTACGAGCAGTACTTC
TRBV13	TRBJ2-1	.	.	CASSFGSSYNEQFF	TGTGCCAGCAGCTTTGGAAGCTCCTACAATGAGCAGTTCTTC
TRBV11-2	TRBJ1-2	.	.	CASSLVRGLPGYTF	TGTGCCAGCAGTCTTGTAAGGGGACTACCTGGCTACACCTTC
TRBV27	TRBJ2-7	.	.	CASSYRANPNYEQYF	TGTGCCAGCAGTTACCGGGCCAACCCCAATTACGAGCAGTACTTC
TRBV6-5	TRBJ2-2	TRBD1	few	CASRPTGYTGELFF	TGTGCCAGCAGACCGACAGGGTACACCGGGGAGCTGTTTTTT
TRBV7-7	TRBJ2-7	TRBD2	.	CASSSSTSGGPYEQYF	TGTGCTAGCAGCTCGTCGACTAGCGGGGGGCCCTACGAGCAGTACTTC
TRBV7-9	TRBJ2-7	.	.	CASSLADSYEQYF	TGTGCCAGCAGCTTAGCAGACAGCTACGAGCAGTACTTC
TRBV28	TRBJ2-5	.	.	CASSLSPQETQYF	TGTGCCAGCAGTTTAAGTCCCCAAGAGACCCAGTACTTC
TRBV7-9	TRBJ1-1	TRBD1	.	CASSPGTASNTEAFF	TGTGCCAGCAGCCCCGGGACAGCTTCGAACACTGAAGCTTTCTTT
TRBV28	TRBJ1-4	TRBD1	.	CASSLSPGQAGEKLFF	TGTGCCAGCAGTTTGTCCCCGGGACAGGCGGGTGAAAAACTGTTTTTT
TRBV5-1	TRBJ1-2	.	.	CASSLVAGLHYGYTF	TGCGCCAGCAGCTTGGTGGCAGGCCTTCATTATGGCTACACCTTC
TRBV7-9	TRBJ1-1	TRBD1	many	CASSFFGTGSTEAFF	TGTGCCAGCAGCTTCTTCGGGACAGGGTCCACTGAAGCTTTCTTT
TRBV11-3	TRBJ2-2	.	once	CASSFNTGELFF	TGTGCCAGCAGCTTTAACACCGGGGAGCTGTTTTTT
TRBV7-8	TRBJ1-2	TRBD1	.	CASTFDREGGYTF	TGTGCCAGCACGTTTGACAGGGAAGGCGGCTACACCTTC
TRBV5-1	TRBJ2-2	.	.	CASSLTSPGTGELFF	TGCGCCAGCAGCTTGACTAGCCCAGGGACCGGGGAGCTGTTTTTT
TRBV2	TRBJ2-7	TRBD2	.	CASEDSGGVYEQYF	TGTGCCAGCGAGGACTCGGGAGGGGTCTACGAGCAGTACTTC
TRBV4-2	TRBJ2-3	TRBD2	few	CASSQEGASGSTDTQYF	TGTGCCAGCAGCCAAGAAGGGGCTAGCGGAAGCACAGATACGCAGTATTTT
TRBV7-9	TRBJ2-2	.	.	CASSPFDPSAGELFF	TGTGCCAGCAGCCCTTTCGACCCGTCGGCCGGGGAGCTGTTTTTT
TRBV4-2	TRBJ2-7	.	.	CASSQVAGYSEQYF	TGTGCCAGCAGCCAAGTAGCAGGGTATAGCGAGCAGTACTTC
TRBV11-2	TRBJ2-7	.	.	CASSLRQFSYEQYF	TGTGCCAGCAGCTTACGACAGTTTTCGTACGAGCAGTACTTC
TRBV29-1	TRBJ2-5	TRBD2	.	CSVRLAGGETQYF	TGCAGCGTTCGACTAGCGGGAGGAGAGACCCAGTACTTC
TRBV25-1	TRBJ2-5	.	.	CASSKQGVGQETQYF	TGTGCCAGCAGTAAACAGGGAGTGGGGCAAGAGACCCAGTACTTC
TRBV6-1	TRBJ2-7	TRBD2	.	CASRTRERSYEQYF	TGTGCCAGCAGAACGCGGGAGCGCTCCTACGAGCAGTACTTC
TRBV6-4	TRBJ2-3	TRBD2	.	CASSDGLEGGTDTQYF	TGTGCCAGCAGTGACGGACTAGAAGGCGGCACAGATACGCAGTATTTT
TRBV6-5	TRBJ2-5	TRBD2	.	CASSHGLVQETQYF	TGTGCCAGCAGCCACGGACTAGTACAAGAGACCCAGTACTTC
TRBV10-1	TRBJ1-1	.	.	CASSENSLNTEAFF	TGCGCCAGCAGTGAAAACAGCCTGAACACTGAAGCTTTCTTT
TRBV19	TRBJ2-4	.	.	CASSTSVTAWGIQYF	TGTGCCAGTAGTACGTCTGTCACGGCCTGGGGCATTCAGTACTTC
TRBV18	TRBJ2-7	.	.	CASSPPGDATYEQYF	TGTGCCAGCTCACCGCCCGGAGACGCGACCTACGAGCAGTACTTC